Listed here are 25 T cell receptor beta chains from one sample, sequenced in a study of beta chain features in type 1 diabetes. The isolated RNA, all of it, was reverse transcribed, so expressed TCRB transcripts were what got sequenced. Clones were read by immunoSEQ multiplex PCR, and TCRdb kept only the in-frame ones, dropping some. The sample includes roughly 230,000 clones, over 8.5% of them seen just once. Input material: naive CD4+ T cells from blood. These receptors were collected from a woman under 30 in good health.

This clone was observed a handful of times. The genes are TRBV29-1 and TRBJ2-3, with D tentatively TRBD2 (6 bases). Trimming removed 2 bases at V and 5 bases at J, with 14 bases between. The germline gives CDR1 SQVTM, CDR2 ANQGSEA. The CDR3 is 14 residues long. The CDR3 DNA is TGCAGCGTTGAAAGGACTAACCCTGGAGATACGCAGTATTTT. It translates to CSVERTNPGDTQYF.

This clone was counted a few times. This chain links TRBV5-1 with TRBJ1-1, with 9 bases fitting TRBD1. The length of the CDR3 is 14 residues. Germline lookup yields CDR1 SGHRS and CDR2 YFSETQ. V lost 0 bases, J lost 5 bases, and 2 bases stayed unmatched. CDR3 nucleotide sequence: TGCGCCAGCAGCTTGGACAGGGGGCGGACTGAAGCTTTCTTT. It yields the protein CASSLDRGRTEAFF. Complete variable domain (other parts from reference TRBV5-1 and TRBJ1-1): KAGVTQTPRYLIKTRGQQVTLSCSPISGHRSVSWYQQTPGQGLQFLFEYFSETQRNKGNFPGRFSGRQFSNSRSEMNVSTLELGDSALYLCASSLDRGRTEAFFGQGTRLTVV.

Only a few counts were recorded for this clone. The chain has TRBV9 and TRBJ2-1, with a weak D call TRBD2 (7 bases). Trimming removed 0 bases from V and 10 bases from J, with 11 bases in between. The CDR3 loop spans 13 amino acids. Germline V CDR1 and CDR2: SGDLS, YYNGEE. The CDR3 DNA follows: TGTGCCAGCAGCGTAGTCGGGGGGCCGGAGCAGTTCTTC. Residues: CASSVVGGPEQFF. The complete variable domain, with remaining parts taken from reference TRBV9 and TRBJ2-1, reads DSGVTQTPKHLITATGQRVTLRCSPRSGDLSVYWYQQSLDQGLQFLIQYYNGEERAKGNILERFSAQQFPDLHSELNLSSLELGDSALYFCASSVVGGPEQFFGPGTRLTVL.

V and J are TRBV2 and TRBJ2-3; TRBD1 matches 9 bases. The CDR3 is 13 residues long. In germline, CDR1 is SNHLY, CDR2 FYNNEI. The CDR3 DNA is TGTGCTAGCCTGGGACAGGGAACAGATACGCAGTATTTT. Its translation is CASLGQGTDTQYF.

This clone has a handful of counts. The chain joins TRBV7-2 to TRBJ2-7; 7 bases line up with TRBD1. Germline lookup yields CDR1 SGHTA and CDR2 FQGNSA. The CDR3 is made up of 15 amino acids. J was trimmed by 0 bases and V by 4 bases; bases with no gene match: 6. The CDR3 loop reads CASSSWTGSSYEQYF. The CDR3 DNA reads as TGTGCCAGCAGCTCATGGACAGGTAGCTCCTACGAGCAGTACTTC.

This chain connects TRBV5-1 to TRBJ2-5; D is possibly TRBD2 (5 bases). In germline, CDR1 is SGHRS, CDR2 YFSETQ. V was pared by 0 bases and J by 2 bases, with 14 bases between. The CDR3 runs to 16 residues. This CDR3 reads CASSLGRGLGQETQYF. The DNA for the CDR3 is TGCGCCAGCAGCTTGGGCAGAGGACTGGGACAAGAGACCCAGTACTTC.

DNA for the CDR3: TGCGCCAGCAGCTCGCAACGGACTAGCGGGGACACAGATACGCAGTATTTT. Its protein is CASSSQRTSGDTDTQYF. This chain connects TRBV5-1 to TRBJ2-3, with 12 nucleotides matching TRBD2. This CDR3 is built from 17 residues. The ends lost 3 bases at V and 2 bases at J; junction bases unmatched: 7. The germline gives CDR1 SGHRS, CDR2 YFSETQ.

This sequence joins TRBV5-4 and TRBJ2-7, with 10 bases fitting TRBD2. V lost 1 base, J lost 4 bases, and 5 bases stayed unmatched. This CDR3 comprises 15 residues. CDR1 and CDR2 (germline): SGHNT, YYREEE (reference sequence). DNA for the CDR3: TGTGCCAGCAGCTTGAAGCGGGAGGGAGGTTACGAGCAGTACTTC. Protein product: CASSLKREGGYEQYF.

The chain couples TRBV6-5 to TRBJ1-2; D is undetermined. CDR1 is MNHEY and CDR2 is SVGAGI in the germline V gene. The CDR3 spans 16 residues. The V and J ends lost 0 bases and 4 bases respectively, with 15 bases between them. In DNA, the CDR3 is TGTGCCAGCAGTTACTCCGAACGGGGTGTTTTCTATGGCTACACCTTC. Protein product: CASSYSERGVFYGYTF.

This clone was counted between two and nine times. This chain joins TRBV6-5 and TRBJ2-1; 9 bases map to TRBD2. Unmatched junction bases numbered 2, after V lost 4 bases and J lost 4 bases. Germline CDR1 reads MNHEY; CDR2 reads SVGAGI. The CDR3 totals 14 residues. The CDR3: CASSSGLAYNEQFF. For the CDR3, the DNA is TGTGCCAGCAGTTCGGGACTAGCATACAATGAGCAGTTCTTC.

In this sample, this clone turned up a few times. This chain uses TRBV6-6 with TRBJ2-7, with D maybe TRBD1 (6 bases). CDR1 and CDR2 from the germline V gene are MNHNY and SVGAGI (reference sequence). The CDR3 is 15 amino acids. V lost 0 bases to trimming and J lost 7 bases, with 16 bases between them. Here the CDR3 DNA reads TGTGCCAGCAGTTACTCTCAGGGGTCGTCCAGGGAGCAGTACTTC. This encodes CASSYSQGSSREQYF.

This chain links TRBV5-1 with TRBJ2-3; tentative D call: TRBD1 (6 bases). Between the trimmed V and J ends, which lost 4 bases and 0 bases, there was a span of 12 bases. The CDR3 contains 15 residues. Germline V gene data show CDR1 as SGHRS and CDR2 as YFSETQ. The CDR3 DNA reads TGCGCCAGCAGCCTGGACAGAACTAGCACAGATACGCAGTATTTT. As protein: CASSLDRTSTDTQYF.

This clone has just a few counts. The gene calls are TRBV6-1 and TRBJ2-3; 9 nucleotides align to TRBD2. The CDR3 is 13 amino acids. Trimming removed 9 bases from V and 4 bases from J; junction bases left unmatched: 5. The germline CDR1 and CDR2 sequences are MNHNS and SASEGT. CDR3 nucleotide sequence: TGTGCCAGTAGCGGGAGTTTTCCAGATACGCAGTATTTT. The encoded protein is CASSGSFPDTQYF.

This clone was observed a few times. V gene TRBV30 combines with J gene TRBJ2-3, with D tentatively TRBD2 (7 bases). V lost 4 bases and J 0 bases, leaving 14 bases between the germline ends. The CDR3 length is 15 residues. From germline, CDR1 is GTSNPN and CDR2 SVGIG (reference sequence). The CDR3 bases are TGTGCCTGGACGGGCAGGGGAGGGAGCACAGATACGCAGTATTTT. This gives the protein CAWTGRGGSTDTQYF.

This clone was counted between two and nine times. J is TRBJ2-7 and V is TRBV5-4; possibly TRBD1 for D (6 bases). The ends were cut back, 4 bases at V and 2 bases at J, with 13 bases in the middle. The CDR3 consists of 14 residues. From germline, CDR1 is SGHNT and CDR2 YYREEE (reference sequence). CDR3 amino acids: CASSLQQGTYEQYF. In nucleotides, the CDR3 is TGTGCCAGCAGCCTACAACAGGGAACCTACGAGCAGTACTTC. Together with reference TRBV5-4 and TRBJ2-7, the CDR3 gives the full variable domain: ETGVTQSPTHLIKTRGQQVTLRCSSQSGHNTVSWYQQALGQGPQFIFQYYREEENGRGNFPPRFSGLQFPNYSSELNVNALELDDSALYLCASSLQQGTYEQYFGPGTRLTVT.

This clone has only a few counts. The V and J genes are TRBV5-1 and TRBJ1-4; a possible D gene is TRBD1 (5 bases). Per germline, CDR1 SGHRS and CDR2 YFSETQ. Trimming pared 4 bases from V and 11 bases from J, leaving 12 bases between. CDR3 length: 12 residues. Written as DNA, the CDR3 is TGCGCCAGCAGCCGATCGGAGGGGAAACTGTTTTTT. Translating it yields CASSRSEGKLFF.

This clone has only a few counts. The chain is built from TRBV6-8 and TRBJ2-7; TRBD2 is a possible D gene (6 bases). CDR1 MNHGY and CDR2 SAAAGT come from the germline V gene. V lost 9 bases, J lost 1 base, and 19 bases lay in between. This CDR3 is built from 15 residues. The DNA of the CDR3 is TGTGCCAGGAAGGGTTCCGGGAGAGAGTCCTACGAGCAGTACTTC. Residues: CARKGSGRESYEQYF.

CDR3 in DNA: TGTGCCAGCAGCCCCGGAGGCGGACAGGGGGCTAGTCAGCCCCAGCATTTT. This codes for CASSPGGGQGASQPQHF. The chain has TRBV7-9 and TRBJ1-5; 11 nucleotides align to TRBD1. V shed 5 bases, J shed 6 bases, and the junction held 12 bases outside the gene matches. Germline CDR1 and CDR2: SEHNR and FQNEAQ (reference sequence). This CDR3 spans 17 amino acids. Full variable domain (missing parts from reference TRBV7-9 and TRBJ1-5): DTGVSQNPRHKITKRGQNVTFRCDPISEHNRLYWYRQTLGQGPEFLTYFQNEAQLEKSRLLSDRFSAERPKGSFSTLEIQRTEQGDSAMYLCASSPGGGQGASQPQHFGDGTRLSIL.

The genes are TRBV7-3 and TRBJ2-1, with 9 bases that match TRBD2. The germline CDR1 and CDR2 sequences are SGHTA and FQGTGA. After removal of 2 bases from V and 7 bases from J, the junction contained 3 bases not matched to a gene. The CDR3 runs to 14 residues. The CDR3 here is CASSLAGGLNEQFF. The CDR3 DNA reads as TGTGCCAGCAGCTTAGCGGGGGGGCTAAATGAGCAGTTCTTC.

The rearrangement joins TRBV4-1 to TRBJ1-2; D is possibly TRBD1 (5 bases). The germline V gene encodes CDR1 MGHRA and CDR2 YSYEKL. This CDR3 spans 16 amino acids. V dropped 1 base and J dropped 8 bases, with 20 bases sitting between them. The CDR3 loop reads CASSQGWDKGIAGYTF. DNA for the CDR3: TGCGCCAGCAGCCAAGGGTGGGATAAGGGGATCGCGGGCTACACCTTC.

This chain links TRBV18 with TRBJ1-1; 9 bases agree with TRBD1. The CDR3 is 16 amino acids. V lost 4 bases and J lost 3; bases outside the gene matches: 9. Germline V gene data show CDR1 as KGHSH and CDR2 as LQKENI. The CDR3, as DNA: TGTGCCAGCTCACTCCTGGGGACAGGGAGGGACACTGAAGCTTTCTTT. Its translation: CASSLLGTGRDTEAFF.

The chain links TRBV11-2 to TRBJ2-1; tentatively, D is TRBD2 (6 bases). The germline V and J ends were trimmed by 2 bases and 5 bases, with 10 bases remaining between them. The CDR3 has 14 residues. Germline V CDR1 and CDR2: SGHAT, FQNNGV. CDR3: CASSLQGGHNEQFF. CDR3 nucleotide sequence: TGTGCCAGCAGCTTACAGGGAGGACACAATGAGCAGTTCTTC.

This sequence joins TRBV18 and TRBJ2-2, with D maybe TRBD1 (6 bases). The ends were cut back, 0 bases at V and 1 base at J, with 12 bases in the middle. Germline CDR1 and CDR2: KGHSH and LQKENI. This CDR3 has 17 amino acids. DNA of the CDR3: TGTGCCAGCTCACCACCGTATCCCAGGGGGAACACCGGGGAGCTGTTTTTT. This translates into CASSPPYPRGNTGELFF.

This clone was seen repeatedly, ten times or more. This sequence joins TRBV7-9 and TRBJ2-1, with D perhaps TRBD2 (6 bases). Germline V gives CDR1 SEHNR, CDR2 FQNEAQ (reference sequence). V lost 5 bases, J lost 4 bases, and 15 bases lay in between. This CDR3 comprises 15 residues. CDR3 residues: CASSPRGSGYNEQFF. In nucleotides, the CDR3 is TGTGCCAGCAGCCCCCGGGGTAGCGGATACAATGAGCAGTTCTTC. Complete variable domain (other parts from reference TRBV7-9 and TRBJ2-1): DTGVSQNPRHKITKRGQNVTFRCDPISEHNRLYWYRQTLGQGPEFLTYFQNEAQLEKSRLLSDRFSAERPKGSFSTLEIQRTEQGDSAMYLCASSPRGSGYNEQFFGPGTRLTVL.

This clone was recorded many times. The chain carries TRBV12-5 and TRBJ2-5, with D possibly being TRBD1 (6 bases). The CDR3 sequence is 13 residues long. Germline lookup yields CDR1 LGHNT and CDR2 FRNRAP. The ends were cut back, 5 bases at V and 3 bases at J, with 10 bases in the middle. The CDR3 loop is CASGRWTEETQYF. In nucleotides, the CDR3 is TGTGCTAGTGGTAGGTGGACAGAAGAGACCCAGTACTTC.